This T cell receptor (beta chain) was identified during a study of cytomegalovirus exposure and HLA in healthy donors. Whole-study findings and limits: About 180 TCR beta chains were listed as cytomegalovirus-associated. Reports credit the classifier with highly specific, highly sensitive diagnosis of cytomegalovirus status. Analysis was carried out at a later point, and it linked a missense DCLRE1C variant to TCR beta V- and J-gene trimming. Within the data, a cluster of highly shared sequence variants was likely a sequencing artifact.

Primers: 60 Vbeta forward and 13 Jbeta reverse. Sequenced by immunoSEQ multiplex PCR; TCRdb stores in-frame clones only, minus some. The sample includes about 130,000 clones, approximately 80% seen only once; the top ten take 2.2%. Notes on this clone: Its antigen is as yet unknown.

The V segment lost 6 bases and the J segment 3 bases; nucleotides outside the gene matches: 4. The CDR3 is 14 amino acids. CDR1 is SNHLY and CDR2 is FYNNEI in the germline V gene. The rearrangement links TRBV2 to TRBJ2-5; 10 nucleotides line up with TRBD1. The sequenced material came from PBMCs. The receptor's source is a young man in good health and CMV-seronegative. CDR3 loop: CASRTGTGEETQYF. For the CDR3, the DNA is TGTGCCAGCAGGACCGGGACAGGGGAAGAGACCCAGTACTTC.